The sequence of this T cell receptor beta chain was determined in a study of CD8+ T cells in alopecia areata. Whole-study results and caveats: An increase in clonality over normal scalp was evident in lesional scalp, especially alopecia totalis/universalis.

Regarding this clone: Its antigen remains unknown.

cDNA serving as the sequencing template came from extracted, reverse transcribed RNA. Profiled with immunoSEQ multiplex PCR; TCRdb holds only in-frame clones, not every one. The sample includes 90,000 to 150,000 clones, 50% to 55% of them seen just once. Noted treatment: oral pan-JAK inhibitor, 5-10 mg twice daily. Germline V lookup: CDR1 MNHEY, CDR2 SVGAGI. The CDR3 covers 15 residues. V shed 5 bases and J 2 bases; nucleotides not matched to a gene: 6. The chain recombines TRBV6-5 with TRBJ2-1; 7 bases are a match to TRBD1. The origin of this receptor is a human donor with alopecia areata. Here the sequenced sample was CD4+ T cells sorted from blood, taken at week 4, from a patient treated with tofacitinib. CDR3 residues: CASSGDRAPYNEQFF. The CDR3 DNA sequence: TGTGCCAGCAGTGGAGACAGGGCCCCCTACAATGAGCAGTTCTTC.